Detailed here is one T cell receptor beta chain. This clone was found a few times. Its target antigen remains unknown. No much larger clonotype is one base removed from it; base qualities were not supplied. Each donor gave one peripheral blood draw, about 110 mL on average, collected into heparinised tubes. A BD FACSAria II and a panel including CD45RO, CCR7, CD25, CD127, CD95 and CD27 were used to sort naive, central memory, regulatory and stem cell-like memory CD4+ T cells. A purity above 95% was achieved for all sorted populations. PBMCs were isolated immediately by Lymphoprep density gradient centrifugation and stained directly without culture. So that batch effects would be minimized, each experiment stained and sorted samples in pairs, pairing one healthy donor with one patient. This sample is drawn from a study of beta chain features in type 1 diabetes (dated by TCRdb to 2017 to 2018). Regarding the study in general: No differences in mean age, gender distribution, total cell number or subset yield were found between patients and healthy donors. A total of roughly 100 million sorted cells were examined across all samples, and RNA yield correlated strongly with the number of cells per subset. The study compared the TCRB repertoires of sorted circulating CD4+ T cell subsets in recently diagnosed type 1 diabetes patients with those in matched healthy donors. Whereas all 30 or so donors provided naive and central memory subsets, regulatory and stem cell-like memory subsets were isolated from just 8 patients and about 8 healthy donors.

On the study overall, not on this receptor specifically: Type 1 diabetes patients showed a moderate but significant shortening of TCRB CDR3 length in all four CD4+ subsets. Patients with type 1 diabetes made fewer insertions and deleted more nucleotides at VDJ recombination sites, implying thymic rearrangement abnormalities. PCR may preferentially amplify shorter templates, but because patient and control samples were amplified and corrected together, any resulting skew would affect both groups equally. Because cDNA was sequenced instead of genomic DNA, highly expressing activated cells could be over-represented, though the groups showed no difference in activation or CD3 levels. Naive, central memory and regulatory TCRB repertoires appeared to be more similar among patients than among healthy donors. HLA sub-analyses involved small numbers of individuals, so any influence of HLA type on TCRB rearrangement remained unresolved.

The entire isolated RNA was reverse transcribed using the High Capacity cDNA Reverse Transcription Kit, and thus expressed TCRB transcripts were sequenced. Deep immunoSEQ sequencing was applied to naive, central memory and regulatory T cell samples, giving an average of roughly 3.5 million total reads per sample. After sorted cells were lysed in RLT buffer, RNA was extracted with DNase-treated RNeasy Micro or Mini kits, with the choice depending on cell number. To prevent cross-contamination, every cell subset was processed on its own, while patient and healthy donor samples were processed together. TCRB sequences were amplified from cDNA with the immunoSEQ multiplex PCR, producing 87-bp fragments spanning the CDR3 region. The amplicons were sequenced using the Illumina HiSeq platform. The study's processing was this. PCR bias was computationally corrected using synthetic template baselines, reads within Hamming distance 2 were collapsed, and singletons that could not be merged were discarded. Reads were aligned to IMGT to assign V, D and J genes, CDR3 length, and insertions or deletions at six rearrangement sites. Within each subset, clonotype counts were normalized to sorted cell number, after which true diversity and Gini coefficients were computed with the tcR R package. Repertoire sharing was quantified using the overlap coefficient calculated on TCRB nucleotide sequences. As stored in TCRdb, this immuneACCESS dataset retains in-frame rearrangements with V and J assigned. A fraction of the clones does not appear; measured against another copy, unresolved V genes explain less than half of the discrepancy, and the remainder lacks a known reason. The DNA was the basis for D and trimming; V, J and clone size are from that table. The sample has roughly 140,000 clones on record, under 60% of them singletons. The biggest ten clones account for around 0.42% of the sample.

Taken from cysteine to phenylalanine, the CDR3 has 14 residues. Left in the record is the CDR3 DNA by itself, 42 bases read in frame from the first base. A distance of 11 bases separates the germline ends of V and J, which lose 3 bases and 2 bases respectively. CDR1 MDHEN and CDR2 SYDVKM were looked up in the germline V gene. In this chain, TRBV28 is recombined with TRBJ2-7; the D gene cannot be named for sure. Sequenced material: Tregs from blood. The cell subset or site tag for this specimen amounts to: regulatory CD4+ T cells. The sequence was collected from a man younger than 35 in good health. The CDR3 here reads CASSFPRPPYEQYF. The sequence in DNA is TGTGCCAGCAGTTTTCCCAGGCCCCCCTACGAGCAGTACTTC.